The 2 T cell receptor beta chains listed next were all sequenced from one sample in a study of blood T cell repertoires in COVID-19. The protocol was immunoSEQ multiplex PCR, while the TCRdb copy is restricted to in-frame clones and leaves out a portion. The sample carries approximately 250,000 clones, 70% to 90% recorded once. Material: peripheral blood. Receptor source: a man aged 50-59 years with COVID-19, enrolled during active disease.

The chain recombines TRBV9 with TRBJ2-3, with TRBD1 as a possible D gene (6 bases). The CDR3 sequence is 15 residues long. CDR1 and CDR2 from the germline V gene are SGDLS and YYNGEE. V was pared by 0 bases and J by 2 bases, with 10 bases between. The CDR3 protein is CASSVGGGHTDTQYF. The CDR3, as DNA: TGTGCCAGCAGCGTAGGTGGGGGCCACACAGATACGCAGTATTTT. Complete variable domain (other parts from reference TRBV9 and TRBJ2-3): DSGVTQTPKHLITATGQRVTLRCSPRSGDLSVYWYQQSLDQGLQFLIQYYNGEERAKGNILERFSAQQFPDLHSELNLSSLELGDSALYFCASSVGGGHTDTQYFGPGTRLTVL.

This chain's CDR3 is CASSAEMDRAYNSPLHF. Written as DNA, the CDR3 is TGTGCCAGCAGCGCAGAGATGGACAGGGCCTATAATTCACCCCTCCACTTT. This chain links TRBV9 with TRBJ1-6; 8 positions agree with TRBD1. The CDR3 totals 17 residues. V dropped 3 bases and J dropped 2; count of bases not matched to a gene: 7. Germline values: CDR1 SGDLS, CDR2 YYNGEE.